These 8 T cell receptor beta chains share one sample of origin, sequenced in a study of blood T cells in healthy people across ages. Combining a sample-barcoded 5' primer with a J-beta primer mix, a second PCR ran for 7 to 11 cycles. TCRdb itself ran the 5' RACE reads through MiXCR, one entry per CDR3 protein. Altogether around 800,000 distinct CDR3 sequences are present, 50% to 65% being singletons, with the ten largest covering about two fifths. The specimen was blood. Every receptor here comes from a man older than 75 in good health.

This clonotype was observed a few times. The chain employs TRBV7-3 and TRBJ2-3; D is undetermined. This CDR3 contains 14 residues. V was trimmed by 2 bases and J by 1 base, leaving 7 bases between them. Per the germline V gene, CDR1 is SGHTA and CDR2 is FQGTGA. The CDR3 spells CASSLGAGTDTQYF. In nucleotides, the CDR3 is TGTGCCAGCAGCTTAGGTGCAGGCACAGATACGCAGTATTTT.

V is TRBV27 and J is TRBJ2-5, with 8 bases identical to TRBD2. The J call may be in error: the DNA end matches TRBJ2-7 better. Germline CDR1 reads MNHEY; CDR2 reads SMNVEV (reference sequence). This CDR3 is 17 amino acids long. CDR3 sequence: CASSSIELAASIREQYF. As DNA, the CDR3 is TGTGCCAGCAGTTCGATCGAACTAGCGGCGTCGATCCGCGAGCAGTACTTC.

This chain links TRBV29-1 with TRBJ2-5, with 9 bases identical to TRBD1. The trim removed 4 bases at V and 5 bases at J, leaving 8 bases unmatched. The CDR3 runs to 14 residues. Germline-derived CDR1 and CDR2 are SQVTM and ANQGSEA. The chain's CDR3 is CSVVSGQGVETQYF. The CDR3 DNA sequence: TGCAGCGTTGTATCGGGACAGGGCGTTGAGACCCAGTACTTC. The entire variable domain, with the rest obtained from reference TRBV29-1 and TRBJ2-5, is as follows: SAVISQKPSRDICQRGTSLTIQCQVDSQVTMMFWYRQQPGQSLTLIATANQGSEATYESGFVIDKFPISRPNLTFSTLTVSNMSPEDSSIYLCSVVSGQGVETQYFGPGTRLLVL.

This sequence joins TRBV30 and TRBJ1-1, with D perhaps matching TRBD1 (6 bases). V was cut by 1 base and J by 7 bases, with 7 bases left in between. The V gene's germline CDR1 is GTSNPN and CDR2 SVGIG (reference sequence). The CDR3 has 11 amino acids. The chain's CDR3 is CAWSGTVEAFF. The CDR3 region has the DNA TGTGCCTGGAGTGGGACAGTTGAAGCTTTCTTT. Variable domain in full (rest from reference TRBV30 and TRBJ1-1): SQTIHQWPATLVQPVGSPLSLECTVEGTSNPNLYWYRQAAGRGLQLLFYSVGIGQISSEVPQNLSASRPQDRQFILSSKKLLLSDSGFYLCAWSGTVEAFFGQGTRLTVV.

The rearrangement uses TRBV20-1 and TRBJ2-4; TRBD2 might be the D (7 bases). CDR1 and CDR2 from the germline V gene are DFQATT and SNEGSKA (reference sequence). The CDR3 runs to 14 residues. Trimming shortened V by 0 bases and J by 8 bases, and 14 bases separated the two germline ends. This CDR3 reads CSARDRGGRDIQYF. CDR3 DNA: TGCAGTGCTAGAGATAGGGGGGGCCGGGACATTCAGTACTTC.

The V call is TRBV5-1, the J call TRBJ2-2, with D tentatively TRBD1 (6 bases). This CDR3 comprises 14 residues. The germline CDR1 and CDR2 sequences are SGHRS and YFSETQ. Trimming shortened V by 8 bases and J by 2 bases, and 13 bases separated the two germline ends. CDR3 region: CASFLGQNTGELFF. CDR3 bases: TGCGCCAGTTTTCTGGGACAAAACACCGGGGAGCTGTTTTTT.

Details on this clonotype: Relative to the germline gene, one junction end is altered; a read error may explain this. The gene calls are TRBV5-1 and TRBJ2-3; 9 bases agree with TRBD2. The germline CDR1 and CDR2 sequences are SGHRS and YFSETQ. This CDR3 has 15 amino acids. The DNA of the CDR3 is TGCGTCAGCAGCTTGGTAGCGGGAGTGGCAGATACGCAGTATTTT. Protein product: CVSSLVAGVADTQYF. Full variable domain (outside the CDR3, taken from reference TRBV5-1 and TRBJ2-3): KAGVTQTPRYLIKTRGQQVTLSCSPISGHRSVSWYQQTPGQGLQFLFEYFSETQRNKGNFPGRFSGRQFSNSRSEMNVSTLELGDSALYLCVSSLVAGVADTQYFGPGTRLTVL.

This clonotype was seen a handful of times. The chain has TRBV3-1 and TRBJ2-6; no reliable D call. V lost 1 base and J lost 0, with 7 bases in between. This CDR3 has 16 amino acids. Per germline, CDR1 LGHDT and CDR2 YNNKEL (reference sequence). The CDR3 reads CASSQVPISGANVLTF. CDR3 DNA sequence: TGTGCCAGCAGCCAAGTTCCGATCTCTGGGGCCAACGTCCTGACTTTC.